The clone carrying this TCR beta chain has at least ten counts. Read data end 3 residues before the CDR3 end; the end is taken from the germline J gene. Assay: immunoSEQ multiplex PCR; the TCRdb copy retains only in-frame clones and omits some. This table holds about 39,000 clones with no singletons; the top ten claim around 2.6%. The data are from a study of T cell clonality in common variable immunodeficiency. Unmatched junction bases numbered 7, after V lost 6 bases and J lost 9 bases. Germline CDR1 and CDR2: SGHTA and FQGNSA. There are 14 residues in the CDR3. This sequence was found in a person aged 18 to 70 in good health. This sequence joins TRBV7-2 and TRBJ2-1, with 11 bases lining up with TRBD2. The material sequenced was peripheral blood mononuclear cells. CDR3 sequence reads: CASSSTSGSGEQFF. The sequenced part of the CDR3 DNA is TGTGCCAGCAGTTCTACTAGCGGGAGTGGTGAG.